The 27 T cell receptor beta chains reported below all come from one sample, sequenced in a study of blood T cell repertoires in COVID-19. Produced via immunoSEQ multiplex PCR; TCRdb's table is partial and in-frame only. The sample lists roughly 200,000 clones; about 84% were seen once. The sequenced sample was PBMCs or T cells enriched from blood (not recorded which). The receptors were gathered from a man in his forties with acute COVID-19.

This chain joins TRBV2 and TRBJ1-5, with 7 positions matching TRBD1. With 2 bases clipped from V and 3 bases from J, the junction kept 4 bases outside the gene matches. In germline, CDR1 is SNHLY, CDR2 FYNNEI. This CDR3 contains 15 residues. The CDR3 DNA reads as TGTGCCAGCAGTGAAATGACAGGGAACAATCAGCCCCAGCATTTT. Protein sequence: CASSEMTGNNQPQHF.

V usage is TRBV27 and J usage is TRBJ2-2; 9 bases align to TRBD2. This CDR3 is built from 15 residues. V was pared by 4 bases and J by 3 bases, with 3 bases of the junction left unmatched. Germline CDR1 reads MNHEY; CDR2 reads SMNVEV (reference sequence). The CDR3 DNA is TGTGCCAGCAGTTGGGCGGGAGGGTACACCGGGGAGCTGTTTTTT. Amino acids: CASSWAGGYTGELFF.

This rearrangement joins TRBV9 to TRBJ2-7; 7 nucleotides align to TRBD2. V dropped 6 bases and J dropped 2; count of bases not matched to a gene: 17. The CDR3 contains 17 residues. The germline V gene has CDR1 SGDLS and CDR2 YYNGEE. The CDR3 nucleotides read TGTGCCAGCAACAAAGGGTCGAAACGGGAGGCCACCTACGAGCAGTACTTC. Its protein is CASNKGSKREATYEQYF.

The genes are TRBV5-4 and TRBJ1-2; tentatively, D is TRBD1 (6 bases). The CDR3 runs to 14 residues. Deletions cut 3 bases from V and 1 base from J, with 10 bases between. Germline CDR1 is SGHNT and CDR2 is YYREEE (reference sequence). The CDR3 protein is CASSSRDINYGYTF. In nucleotides, the CDR3 is TGTGCCAGCAGCTCCCGGGACATTAACTATGGCTACACCTTC.

This clone has only a few counts. The rearrangement uses TRBV21-1 and TRBJ1-3; the table's D call, TRBD1, has no DNA check behind it. TRBV21-1 has pseudogene status. This CDR3 comprises 18 residues. The CDR3, as DNA: TGTGCCAGCAGCCCCTCGGGGACAGGGGAAACCTCTGGAAACACCATATATTTT. Translation: CASSPSGTGETSGNTIYF.

The CDR3 here is CASSSSLGLAGYGELFF. DNA for the CDR3: TGTGCCAGCAGCTCCTCCCTCGGACTAGCGGGATACGGGGAGCTGTTTTTT. The J gene is TRBJ2-2, the V gene TRBV7-2; TRBD2 matches at 12 bases. The CDR3 extends over 17 amino acids. The trim removed 4 bases at V and 7 bases at J, leaving 10 bases unmatched. The germline V gene has CDR1 SGHTA and CDR2 FQGNSA. The full variable domain, with the rest looked up from reference TRBV7-2 and TRBJ2-2, is GAGVSQSPSNKVTEKGKDVELRCDPISGHTALYWYRQSLGQGLEFLIYFQGNSAPDKSGLPSDRFSAERTGGSVSTLTIQRTQQEDSAVYLCASSSSLGLAGYGELFFGEGSRLTVL.

The chain links TRBV24-1 to TRBJ1-5; no definite D call. The CDR3 is 15 residues long. The germline V gene encodes CDR1 KGHDR and CDR2 SFDVKD. Trimming stripped 3 bases from V and 1 base from J, with 9 bases between. The CDR3 reads CATSDPSGSNQPQHF. As DNA, the CDR3 is TGTGCCACCAGTGATCCCAGCGGAAGCAATCAGCCCCAGCATTTT.

This chain connects TRBV27 to TRBJ2-4; the match to TRBD1 covers 7 bases. Germline loops: CDR1 MNHEY, CDR2 SMNVEV (reference sequence). With 6 bases clipped from V and 3 bases from J, the junction kept 8 bases outside the gene matches. The CDR3 is made up of 15 amino acids. The CDR3 spells CASSKTAGGKNIQYF. The CDR3 nucleotides are TGTGCCAGCAGCAAAACCGCAGGGGGCAAAAACATTCAGTACTTC.

The genes are TRBV29-1 and TRBJ1-6; no firm D call. V lost 6 bases and J 9 bases, leaving 12 bases between the germline ends. Germline CDR1 SQVTM, CDR2 ANQGSEA. CDR3 length: 12 amino acids. The CDR3 loop reads CSVSFPGSPLHF. CDR3 coding DNA: TGCAGCGTCTCTTTCCCCGGTTCACCCCTCCACTTT. The complete variable domain, with remaining parts taken from reference TRBV29-1 and TRBJ1-6, reads SAVISQKPSRDICQRGTSLTIQCQVDSQVTMMFWYRQQPGQSLTLIATANQGSEATYESGFVIDKFPISRPNLTFSTLTVSNMSPEDSSIYLCSVSFPGSPLHFGNGTRLTVT.

This chain links TRBV6-6 with TRBJ1-1; 10 positions match TRBD1. The CDR3 length is 14 residues. V was clipped by 7 bases and J by 4 bases; unmatched bases: 6. The germline CDR1 and CDR2 sequences are MNHNY and SVGAGI (reference sequence). Here the CDR3 DNA reads TGTGCCAGCAAAGAGACAGGGGGCCTCACTGAAGCTTTCTTT. It encodes CASKETGGLTEAFF.

The V and J genes are TRBV7-2 and TRBJ1-1; no clear D. V lost 1 base and J 6 bases, leaving 6 bases between the germline ends. The CDR3 totals 12 residues. Germline assignment: CDR1 SGHTA and CDR2 FQGNSA. The CDR3 reads CASSLGPPEAFF. The CDR3 DNA follows: TGTGCCAGCAGCTTAGGGCCCCCTGAAGCTTTCTTT.

The V and J genes are TRBV3-1 (or the pseudogene TRBV3-2) and TRBJ2-5; D possibly corresponds to TRBD1 (5 bases). The CDR3 sequence is 16 residues long. V lost 0 bases and J 7 bases, leaving 18 bases between the germline ends. Germline lookup yields CDR1 LGHDT and CDR2 YNNKEL (reference sequence). The CDR3 reads CASSQDLQVPMRTQYF. In DNA form, the CDR3 reads TGTGCCAGCAGCCAAGACTTACAGGTGCCCATGCGGACCCAGTACTTC.

The count of this clone is one. This chain connects TRBV29-1 to TRBJ2-7, with TRBD2 matching over 13 bases. CDR1 SQVTM and CDR2 ANQGSEA come from the germline V gene. The CDR3 consists of 16 residues. The trim removed 0 bases at V and 4 bases at J, leaving 6 bases unmatched. CDR3 protein: CSVEDWTSGSFYEQYF. The CDR3 bases are TGCAGCGTTGAAGATTGGACTAGCGGGAGTTTTTACGAGCAGTACTTC.

V gene TRBV30 combines with J gene TRBJ1-6; D not certain. This CDR3 spans 13 amino acids. V was shortened by 0 bases and J by 8 bases, with 8 bases between the two germline ends. The germline V gene encodes CDR1 GTSNPN and CDR2 SVGIG (reference sequence). The CDR3 protein is CAWSVRADSPLHF. CDR3 DNA sequence: TGTGCCTGGAGTGTACGCGCCGATTCACCCCTCCACTTT.

The chain is built from TRBV5-1 and TRBJ2-2; TRBD1 matches at 9 bases. V lost 3 bases and J lost 3; bases outside the gene matches: 3. CDR1 SGHRS and CDR2 YFSETQ come from the germline V gene. The CDR3 length is 15 residues. CDR3 DNA: TGCGCCAGCAGCTCGGGACAGGGAGACACCGGGGAGCTGTTTTTT. This codes for CASSSGQGDTGELFF.

This rearrangement joins TRBV27 to TRBJ1-5, with 10 bases lining up with TRBD1. This CDR3 has 17 residues. Trimming took 5 bases from V and 2 from J; bases not matched to a gene: 9. CDR1 is MNHEY and CDR2 is SMNVEV in the germline V gene (reference sequence). CDR3 DNA: TGTGCCAGCAGTACGAGACAGGGGGCGAATGGCAATCAGCCCCAGCATTTT. It yields the protein CASSTRQGANGNQPQHF.

The genes are TRBV3-1 (or the pseudogene TRBV3-2) and TRBJ1-5, with 7 bases matching TRBD1. The germline V gene encodes CDR1 LGHDT and CDR2 YNNKEL (reference sequence). The CDR3 is 18 amino acids. Trimming removed 0 bases from V and 0 bases from J; junction bases left unmatched: 8. The CDR3: CASSQEGTAQYSNQPQHF. Here the CDR3 DNA reads TGTGCCAGCAGCCAAGAAGGGACAGCACAATATAGCAATCAGCCCCAGCATTTT.

The J gene is TRBJ2-5, the V gene TRBV9; 7 nucleotides align to TRBD2. Germline lookup yields CDR1 SGDLS and CDR2 YYNGEE. The CDR3 consists of 15 residues. J gave up 5 bases and V 4 bases, and 11 bases lay outside the gene matches. CDR3 loop: CASSSHGGVVETQYF. CDR3 nucleotides: TGTGCCAGCAGCTCCCATGGGGGGGTAGTTGAGACCCAGTACTTC. The full variable domain, its missing parts supplied by reference TRBV9 and TRBJ2-5, is DSGVTQTPKHLITATGQRVTLRCSPRSGDLSVYWYQQSLDQGLQFLIQYYNGEERAKGNILERFSAQQFPDLHSELNLSSLELGDSALYFCASSSHGGVVETQYFGPGTRLLVL.

To note about this clone: Because the CDR3's place on the DNA is in doubt, the DNA is left out and the CDR3 is given as listed by TCRdb. J is TRBJ2-7 and V is TRBV28; the table's D call, TRBD2, was not checked against the DNA. The CDR3 is 12 residues long, counting both termini. Germline V lookup: CDR1 MDHEN, CDR2 SYDVKM. The chain's CDR3 is CASNVVGDGSYF.

The chain combines TRBV24-1 with TRBJ2-2; 10 positions agree with TRBD1. V shed 2 bases and J 6 bases; nucleotides not matched to a gene: 8. The germline gives CDR1 KGHDR, CDR2 SFDVKD. The CDR3 runs to 17 residues. The CDR3 DNA follows: TGTGCCACCAGTGATTCATCCGGGACAGGGGCCTCCGGGGAGCTGTTTTTT. It encodes CATSDSSGTGASGELFF.

The chain employs TRBV9 and TRBJ1-3, with D perhaps TRBD1 (5 bases). The germline CDR1 and CDR2 sequences are SGDLS and YYNGEE. The CDR3 contains 17 residues. V shed 0 bases and J shed 4 bases, with 17 bases lying between them. CDR3: CASSVGVAGRGGNTIYF. DNA of the CDR3: TGTGCCAGCAGCGTAGGGGTCGCGGGGCGTGGGGGAAACACCATATATTTT.

The chain carries TRBV6-4 and TRBJ2-7; 8 positions match TRBD2. The CDR3 extends over 14 amino acids. Germline V gives CDR1 MRHNA, CDR2 SNTAGT. V shed 8 bases and J 3 bases; nucleotides not matched to a gene: 9. The CDR3 reads CASPVTRGDYEQYF. The CDR3 nucleotides are TGTGCCAGCCCGGTCACGCGGGGGGACTACGAGCAGTACTTC.

The rearrangement joins TRBV7-3 to TRBJ2-1, with TRBD2 matching over 9 bases. In germline, CDR1 is SGHTA, CDR2 FQGTGA. This CDR3 has 16 residues. Trimming at V came to 2 bases and at J to 1 base, leaving 3 bases not matched to a gene. The CDR3 loop is CASSLRAGGSYNEQFF. The CDR3 bases are TGTGCCAGCAGCTTACGAGCGGGAGGATCCTACAATGAGCAGTTCTTC.

This sequence joins TRBV24-1 and TRBJ2-1; 13 positions agree with TRBD2. The CDR3 spans 17 residues. Germline V CDR1 and CDR2: KGHDR, SFDVKD. V shed 3 bases and J 7 bases; nucleotides not matched to a gene: 8. CDR3 coding DNA: TGTGCCACCAGTGATCGGACTAGCGGGAGAAGTAGTAATGAGCAGTTCTTC. Its translation: CATSDRTSGRSSNEQFF.

This chain uses TRBV7-3 with TRBJ2-7; D unclear. Trimming pared 5 bases from V and 5 bases from J, leaving 13 bases between. In germline, CDR1 is SGHTA, CDR2 FQGTGA. The CDR3 loop spans 13 amino acids. The CDR3 DNA reads as TGTGCCAGCAGCCCGGGTGGGTATGACGAGCAGTACTTC. It is translated as CASSPGGYDEQYF.

The J gene is TRBJ1-2, the V gene TRBV28; D gene uncertain. Trimming pared 3 bases from V and 8 bases from J, leaving 10 bases between. From germline, CDR1 is MDHEN and CDR2 SYDVKM. This CDR3 comprises 12 residues. In nucleotides, the CDR3 is TGTGCCAGCAGTTTTCGAGGGAAGGGCTACACCTTC. Protein sequence: CASSFRGKGYTF.

Only one count was recorded for this clone. The CDR3 DNA reads TGTGCCAGCAGCCAGCGCTCGACCACTGAAGCTTTCTTT. Encoded protein: CASSQRSTTEAFF. The chain uses TRBV27 and TRBJ1-1, with unresolved D. This CDR3 region has 13 residues. Germline CDR1 and CDR2: MNHEY and SMNVEV (reference sequence). Deletions cut 6 bases from V and 4 bases from J, with 12 bases between.